This TCR beta chain comes out of a study of shared clonotypes between healthy human individuals. TCRdb's copy holds only in-frame clones and misses some; the assay was immunoSEQ multiplex PCR. Found here are about 2.4 million clones, approximately 94% of them singletons; the top ten hold 0.36%. The germline V and J ends were trimmed by 6 bases and 2 bases, with 11 bases remaining between them. Per the germline V gene, CDR1 is MDHEN and CDR2 is SYDVKM. CDR3 size: 13 residues. Findings and caveats of the study: For naive CD4 cells, 5% to 6.5% of clonotypes were shared across a few donors. Generation probabilities were higher for clonotypes shared across all four sorted-subset donors than for unshared ones.

As regards this clone: Its specificity is not known.

The sample comprised naive CD4+ T cells from PBMCs. Noted subset: CD45RA+ positively selected. The rearrangement uses TRBV28 and TRBJ2-7; D unclear. The sequence was collected from a man aged 18 to 30 in good health. Some clones in this sample may be carry-over from other donors' samples. CDR3 region: CASRTRAPYEQYF. CDR3 nucleotides: TGTGCCAGCAGGACGCGTGCCCCCTACGAGCAGTACTTC.